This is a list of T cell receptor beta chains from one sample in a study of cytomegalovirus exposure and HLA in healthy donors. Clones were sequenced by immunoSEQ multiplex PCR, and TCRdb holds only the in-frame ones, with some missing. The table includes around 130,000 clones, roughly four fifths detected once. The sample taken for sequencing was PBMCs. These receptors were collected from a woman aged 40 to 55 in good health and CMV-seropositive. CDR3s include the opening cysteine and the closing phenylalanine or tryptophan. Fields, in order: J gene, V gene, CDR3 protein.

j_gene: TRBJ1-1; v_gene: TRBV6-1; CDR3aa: CATMTGTRTEAFF
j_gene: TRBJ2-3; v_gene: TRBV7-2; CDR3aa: CASNMIVADTQYF
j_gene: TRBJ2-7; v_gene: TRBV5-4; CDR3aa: CASSLGGTSGPYEQYF
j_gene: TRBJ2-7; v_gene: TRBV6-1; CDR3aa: CASSGSEDRGLPYEQYF
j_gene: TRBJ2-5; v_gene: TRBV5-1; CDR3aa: CASSQDQETQYF
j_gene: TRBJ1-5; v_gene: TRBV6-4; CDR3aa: CASSDSRKHF
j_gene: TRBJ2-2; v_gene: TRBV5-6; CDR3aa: CASSLFGPRRGSGELFF
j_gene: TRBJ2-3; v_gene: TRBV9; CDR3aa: CASSVESGRGIGSTDTQYF
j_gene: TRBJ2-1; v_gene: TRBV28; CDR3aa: CASTAGNNEQFF
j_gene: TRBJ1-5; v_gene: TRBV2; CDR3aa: CASSGDNQPQHF
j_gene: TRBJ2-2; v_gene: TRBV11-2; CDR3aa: CASSVGGSNTGELFF
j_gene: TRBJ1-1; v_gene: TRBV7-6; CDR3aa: CASSPGVQGRNTEAFF
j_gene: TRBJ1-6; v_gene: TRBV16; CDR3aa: CASSHIDNSPLHF
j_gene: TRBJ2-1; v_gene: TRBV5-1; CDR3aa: CASRLFGGNEQFF
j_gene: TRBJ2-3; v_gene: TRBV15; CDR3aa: CATSRDLVGGTDTQYF
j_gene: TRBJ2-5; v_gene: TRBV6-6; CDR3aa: CASSYPGGVQETQYF
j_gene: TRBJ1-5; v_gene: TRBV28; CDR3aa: CASRRPGTGTGTIQKVASNQPQHF
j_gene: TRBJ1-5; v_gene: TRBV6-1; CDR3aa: CASSEVWGWGNQPQHF
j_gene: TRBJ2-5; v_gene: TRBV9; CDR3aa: CASSPGLAGGFQETQYF
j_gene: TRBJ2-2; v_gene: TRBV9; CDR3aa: CASSVQGDTGELFF